These T cell receptor beta chains were read from a single sample in a study of blood T cell repertoires in COVID-19. Sequencing was performed with immunoSEQ multiplex PCR; in TCRdb, only in-frame clones are kept and a portion is missing. The table includes about 120,000 clones, about 87% detected once. Sequencing was performed on peripheral blood. All receptors derive from a woman in her 70s with acute or convalescent COVID-19. Both conserved end residues are part of each CDR3. The order of the fields is V gene, J gene, D gene, clone size, CDR3 protein, CDR3 DNA. The D gene is left open where the match is weak. Expanded clones get a size class; other rows say once, few or many, or leave the size out.

TRBV29-1	TRBJ2-3	TRBD2	-	CSVVPFREGGTDTQYF	TGCAGCGTTGTGCCCTTCAGGGAGGGCGGCACAGATACGCAGTATTTT
TRBV12-5	TRBJ2-1	TRBD1	-	CASGPRTGVSAEQFF	TGTGCTAGTGGACCGCGGACAGGGGTTTCGGCGGAGCAGTTCTTC
TRBV9	TRBJ1-1	TRBD1	-	CASSLQGAGEAFF	TGTGCCAGCAGCTTACAGGGGGCTGGTGAAGCTTTCTTT
TRBV28	TRBJ1-2	TRBD1	-	CASTWTGDVYGYTF	TGTGCCAGCACCTGGACAGGGGATGTCTATGGCTACACCTTC
TRBV25-1	TRBJ1-1	-	-	CASLGAQGKGYTEAFF	TGTGCCAGTCTTGGGGCTCAGGGGAAAGGGTACACTGAAGCTTTCTTT
TRBV5-1	TRBJ2-1	TRBD1	-	CASSPTGTGNNEQFF	TGCGCCAGCAGCCCGACAGGGACAGGGAATAATGAGCAGTTCTTC
TRBV4-2	TRBJ1-2	-	-	CASSQDLSQGVMGYGYTF	TGTGCCAGCAGCCAAGACCTCTCGCAGGGTGTGATGGGCTATGGCTACACCTTC
TRBV6-6	TRBJ1-5	-	-	CASSPRPREYSNQPQHF	TGTGCCAGCAGTCCCAGGCCCCGGGAATATAGCAATCAGCCCCAGCATTTT
TRBV9	TRBJ2-1	TRBD1	-	CASSVDSGTDYNEQFF	TGTGCCAGCAGCGTAGATTCCGGGACAGACTACAATGAGCAGTTCTTC
TRBV18	TRBJ2-7	-	-	CASRGQYEQYF	TGTGCCAGCCGTGGACAGTACGAGCAGTACTTC
TRBV28	TRBJ1-2	-	-	CASSLMGGSLSYTF	TGTGCCAGCAGTTTGATGGGAGGCAGTCTGAGCTACACCTTC
TRBV9	TRBJ2-7	-	-	CASSLQGWDEQYF	TGTGCCAGCAGCTTACAGGGCTGGGACGAGCAGTACTTC
TRBV13	TRBJ1-1	TRBD1	-	CASSPRTGGWAFF	TGTGCCAGCAGCCCTCGGACAGGGGGTTGGGCTTTCTTT
TRBV5-4	TRBJ2-1	TRBD2	-	CASSWGGLAGGQGEQFF	TGTGCCAGCAGCTGGGGCGGACTAGCGGGGGGGCAGGGTGAGCAGTTCTTC
TRBV2	TRBJ2-3	TRBD2	-	CASSLSGLAGGPDTQYF	TGTGCCAGCAGTTTATCGGGACTAGCGGGGGGTCCGGATACGCAGTATTTT
TRBV9	TRBJ1-2	TRBD1	-	CASSSESGTGYGYTF	TGTGCCAGCAGCAGCGAGTCCGGGACAGGGTATGGCTACACCTTC
TRBV11-1	TRBJ2-2	-	-	CAINKGQNTGELFF	TGTGCCATTAACAAGGGGCAGAACACCGGGGAGCTGTTTTTT
TRBV4-1	TRBJ1-5	-	-	CASSQAWGLQPQHF	TGCGCCAGCAGCCAAGCCTGGGGGCTTCAGCCCCAGCATTTT
TRBV5-4	TRBJ2-3	-	-	CASSLQGPIDTQYF	TGTGCCAGCAGCTTGCAGGGGCCGATAGATACGCAGTATTTT
TRBV27	TRBJ2-7	TRBD1	-	CASSFSQDRESYEQYF	TGTGCCAGCAGTTTTTCCCAAGACAGGGAGTCCTACGAGCAGTACTTC
TRBV10-2	TRBJ2-7	TRBD2	-	CASRPSGGNTYEQYF	TGCGCCAGCAGGCCTAGCGGGGGAAACACCTACGAGCAGTACTTC
TRBV3-1/TRBV3-2	TRBJ1-1	-	-	CASSQVGRGTEAFF	TGTGCCAGCAGCCAAGTAGGCAGGGGTACTGAAGCTTTCTTT
TRBV9	TRBJ2-2	-	-	CASSPWSGRNTGELFF	TGTGCCAGCAGCCCCTGGAGCGGGCGAAACACCGGGGAGCTGTTTTTT
TRBV6-1	TRBJ1-1	-	-	CASSELTYFGQITEAFF	TGTGCCAGCAGTGAACTGACTTATTTTGGACAGATCACTGAAGCTTTCTTT
TRBV15	TRBJ2-3	TRBD2	-	CATSTGRRLAGNTDTQYF	TGTGCCACCAGCACCGGGAGACGACTAGCGGGGAACACAGATACGCAGTATTTT
TRBV5-4	TRBJ2-5	TRBD2	-	CASSLPGGETQYF	TGTGCCAGCAGCTTGCCGGGAGGAGAGACCCAGTACTTC
TRBV7-3	TRBJ2-5	TRBD1	-	CASSLTTGAGETQYF	TGTGCCAGCAGCTTAACCACAGGGGCTGGGGAGACCCAGTACTTC
TRBV4-1	TRBJ1-5	TRBD1	-	CASSQVGGTGSNQPQHF	TGCGCCAGCAGCCAAGTGGGGGGGACAGGGAGCAATCAGCCCCAGCATTTT
TRBV7-9	TRBJ1-2	-	-	CASSLANRSPSNYGYTF	TGTGCCAGCAGCTTAGCGAACAGGAGTCCCTCTAACTATGGCTACACCTTC
TRBV11-2	TRBJ2-3	TRBD2	-	CASSSLAGDTDTQYF	TGTGCCAGCAGCTCACTAGCGGGGGACACAGATACGCAGTATTTT
TRBV9	TRBJ1-3	-	-	CASSVQGTSGNTIYF	TGTGCCAGCAGCGTACAGGGGACCTCTGGAAACACCATATATTTT
TRBV5-1	TRBJ2-5	-	-	CASRLSGQETQYF	TGCGCCAGCAGACTGTCCGGTCAAGAGACCCAGTACTTC
TRBV5-4	TRBJ2-5	TRBD2	-	CASSSGLAGTRETQYF	TGTGCCAGCAGCTCCGGACTAGCGGGGACCCGGGAGACCCAGTACTTC
TRBV7-7	TRBJ2-1	TRBD1	-	CASSYGTGDEQFF	TGTGCCAGCAGCTACGGGACAGGGGATGAGCAGTTCTTC
TRBV5-4	TRBJ2-2	-	many	CASSVRGRTGELFF	TGTGCCAGCAGCGTGAGAGGGAGGACCGGGGAGCTGTTTTTT
TRBV25-1	TRBJ2-2	-	once	CASSERAGYTGELFF	TGTGCCAGCAGTGAAAGGGCGGGGTACACCGGGGAGCTGTTTTTT
TRBV2	TRBJ1-1	-	-	CASSGEANTEAFF	TGTGCCAGCAGTGGGGAGGCGAACACTGAAGCTTTCTTT
TRBV9	TRBJ2-4	TRBD1	-	CASSVGTENIQYF	TGTGCCAGCAGCGTGGGGACAGAAAACATTCAGTACTTC
TRBV6-5	TRBJ2-1	TRBD2	-	CASSYRAGVLNEQFF	TGTGCCAGCAGTTACCGCGCGGGGGTCCTCAATGAGCAGTTCTTC
TRBV28	TRBJ2-3	-	once	CASSLPSTDTQYF	TGTGCCAGCAGTCTCCCTAGCACAGATACGCAGTATTTT
TRBV12-5	TRBJ2-7	TRBD1	-	CASGLVRDRVSQQYF	TGTGCTAGTGGTTTGGTCCGGGACAGGGTGTCCCAGCAGTACTTC
TRBV28	TRBJ2-7	TRBD1	once	CASSPSFTRTGEDEQYF	TGTGCCAGCAGTCCATCGTTCACCCGGACAGGGGAGGACGAGCAGTACTTC
TRBV10-2	TRBJ1-1	-	-	CASKKQVDTEAFF	TGCGCCAGCAAAAAACAGGTGGACACTGAAGCTTTCTTT
TRBV6-2/TRBV6-3	TRBJ1-5	TRBD1	-	CASSWSGTGPFDQPQHF	TGTGCCAGCAGTTGGTCCGGGACAGGCCCTTTCGATCAGCCCCAGCATTTT
TRBV5-4	TRBJ2-3	TRBD1	-	CASSLGQGNGDTQYF	TGTGCCAGCAGCTTGGGACAGGGTAATGGAGATACGCAGTATTTT